This TCR beta chain was sequenced for a study of T cells after yellow fever vaccination. Whole-study findings and limits: Some clonotypes, a small share, were shared between CD4 and CD8 compartments. Any FACS-sorted repertoire could hold abundant clonotypes that contaminate it from the bulk population.

The CDR3 length is 13 residues. In germline, CDR1 is KGHSH, CDR2 LQKENI. Trimming cost V 3 bases and J 7 bases, with 11 bases left between them. Comments on this clonotype: The antigen is unknown.

TCRdb used MiXCR to reprocess the 5' RACE reads, holding one entry per CDR3 protein. There are fewer than 450,000 distinct CDR3 sequences in the sample; 8.1% occur only once, and around 17% lies in the top ten. The receptor was derived from a man aged 18 to 30 who received the YFV17D yellow fever vaccine. The V and J genes are TRBV18 and TRBJ2-3; D ambiguous. The input for sequencing was PBMCs, taken about 49 days after the first yellow fever vaccination. CDR3 nucleotide sequence: TGTGCCAGCTCACCCCCCGACGGGTATACGCAGTATTTT. It yields the protein CASSPPDGYTQYF.